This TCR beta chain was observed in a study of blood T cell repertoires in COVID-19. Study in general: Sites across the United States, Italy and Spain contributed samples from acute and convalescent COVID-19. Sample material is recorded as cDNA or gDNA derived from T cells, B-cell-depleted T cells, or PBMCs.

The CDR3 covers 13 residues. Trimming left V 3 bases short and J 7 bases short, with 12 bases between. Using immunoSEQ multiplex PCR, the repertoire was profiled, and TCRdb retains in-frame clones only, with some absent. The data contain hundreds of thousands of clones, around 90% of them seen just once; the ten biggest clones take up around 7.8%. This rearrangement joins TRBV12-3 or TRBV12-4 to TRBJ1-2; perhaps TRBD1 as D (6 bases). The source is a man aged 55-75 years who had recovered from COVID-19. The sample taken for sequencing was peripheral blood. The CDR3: CASSFQGPAGYTF. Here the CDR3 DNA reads TGTGCCAGCAGTTTTCAGGGGCCGGCTGGCTACACCTTC.